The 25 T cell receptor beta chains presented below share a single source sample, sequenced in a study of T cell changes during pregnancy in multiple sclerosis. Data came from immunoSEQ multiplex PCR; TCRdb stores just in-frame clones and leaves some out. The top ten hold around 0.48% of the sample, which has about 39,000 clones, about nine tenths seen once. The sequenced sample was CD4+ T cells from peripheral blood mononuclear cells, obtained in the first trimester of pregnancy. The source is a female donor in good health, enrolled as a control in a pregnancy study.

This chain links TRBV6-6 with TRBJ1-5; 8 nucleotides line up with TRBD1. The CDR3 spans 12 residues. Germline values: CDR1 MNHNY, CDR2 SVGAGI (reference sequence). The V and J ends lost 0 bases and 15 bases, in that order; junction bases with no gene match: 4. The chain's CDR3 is CASSYSPGQVHF. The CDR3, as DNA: TGTGCCAGCAGTTACTCGCCGGGACAGGTGCATTTT.

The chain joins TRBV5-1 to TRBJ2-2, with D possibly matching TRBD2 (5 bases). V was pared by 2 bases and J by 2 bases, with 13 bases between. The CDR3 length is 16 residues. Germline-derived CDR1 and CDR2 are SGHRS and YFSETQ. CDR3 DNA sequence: TGCGCCAGCAGCTTCAATAGCGCGGAAAACACCGGGGAGCTGTTTTTT. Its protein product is CASSFNSAENTGELFF. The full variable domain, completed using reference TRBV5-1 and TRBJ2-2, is KAGVTQTPRYLIKTRGQQVTLSCSPISGHRSVSWYQQTPGQGLQFLFEYFSETQRNKGNFPGRFSGRQFSNSRSEMNVSTLELGDSALYLCASSFNSAENTGELFFGEGSRLTVL.

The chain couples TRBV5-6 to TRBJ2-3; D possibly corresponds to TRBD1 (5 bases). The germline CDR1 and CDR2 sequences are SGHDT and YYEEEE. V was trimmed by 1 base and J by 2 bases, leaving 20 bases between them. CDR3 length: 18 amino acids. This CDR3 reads CASSLYGSWGGNTDTQYF. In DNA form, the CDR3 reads TGTGCCAGCAGCTTGTACGGATCCTGGGGCGGAAACACAGATACGCAGTATTTT.

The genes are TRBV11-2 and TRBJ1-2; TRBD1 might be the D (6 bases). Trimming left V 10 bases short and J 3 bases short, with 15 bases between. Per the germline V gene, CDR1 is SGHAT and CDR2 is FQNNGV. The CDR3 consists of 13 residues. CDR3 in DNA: TGTGCCACCAAAAGGACAGTTGACTATGGCTACACCTTC. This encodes CATKRTVDYGYTF.

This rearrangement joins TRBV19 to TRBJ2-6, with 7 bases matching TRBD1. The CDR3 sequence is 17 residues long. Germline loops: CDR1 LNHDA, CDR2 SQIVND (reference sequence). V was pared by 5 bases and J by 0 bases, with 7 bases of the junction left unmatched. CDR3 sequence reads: CASSPAGTVSGANVLTF. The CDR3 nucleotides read TGTGCCAGTAGTCCAGCCGGGACAGTCTCTGGGGCCAACGTCCTGACTTTC.

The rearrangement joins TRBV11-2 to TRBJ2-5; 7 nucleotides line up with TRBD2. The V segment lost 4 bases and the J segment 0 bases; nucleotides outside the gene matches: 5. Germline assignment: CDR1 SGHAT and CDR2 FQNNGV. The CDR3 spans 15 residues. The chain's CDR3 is CASSWGGNDQETQYF. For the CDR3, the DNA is TGTGCCAGCAGCTGGGGAGGGAATGACCAAGAGACCCAGTACTTC.

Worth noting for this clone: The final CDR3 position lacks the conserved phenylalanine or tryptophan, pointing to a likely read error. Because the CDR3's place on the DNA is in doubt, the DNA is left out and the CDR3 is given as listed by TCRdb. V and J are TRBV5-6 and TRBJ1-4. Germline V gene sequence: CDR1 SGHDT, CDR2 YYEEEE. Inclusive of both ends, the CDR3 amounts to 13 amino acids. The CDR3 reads CASSLVTIQSLTA.

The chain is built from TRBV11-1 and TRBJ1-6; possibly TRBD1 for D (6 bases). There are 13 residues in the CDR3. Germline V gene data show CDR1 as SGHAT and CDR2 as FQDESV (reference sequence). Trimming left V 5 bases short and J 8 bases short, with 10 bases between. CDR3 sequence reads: CASSRGRDSPLHF. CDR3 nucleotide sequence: TGTGCCAGCAGCAGGGGGAGGGATTCACCCCTCCACTTT.

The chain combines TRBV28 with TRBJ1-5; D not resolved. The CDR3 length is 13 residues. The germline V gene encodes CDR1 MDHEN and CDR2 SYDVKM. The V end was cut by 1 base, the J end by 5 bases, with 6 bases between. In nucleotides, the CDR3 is TGTGCCAGCAGTTTATTTTTATATCAGCCCCAGCATTTT. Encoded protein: CASSLFLYQPQHF.

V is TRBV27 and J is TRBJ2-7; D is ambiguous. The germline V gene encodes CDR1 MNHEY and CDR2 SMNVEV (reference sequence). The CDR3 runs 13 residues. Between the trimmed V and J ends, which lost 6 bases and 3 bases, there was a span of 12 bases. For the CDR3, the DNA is TGTGCCAGCAGAGCCCCCCCTGGCTACGAGCAGTACTTC. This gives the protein CASRAPPGYEQYF.

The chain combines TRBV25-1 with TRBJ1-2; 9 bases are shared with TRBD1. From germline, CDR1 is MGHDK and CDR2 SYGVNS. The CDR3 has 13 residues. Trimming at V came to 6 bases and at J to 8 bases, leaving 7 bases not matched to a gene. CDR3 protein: CASSLGQGYGYTF. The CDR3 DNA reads TGTGCCAGCAGCCTGGGACAGGGATACGGCTACACCTTC.

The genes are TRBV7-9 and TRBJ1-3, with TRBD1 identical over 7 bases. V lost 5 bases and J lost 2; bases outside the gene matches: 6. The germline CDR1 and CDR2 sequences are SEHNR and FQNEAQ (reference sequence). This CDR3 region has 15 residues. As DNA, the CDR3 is TGTGCCAGCAGCCCAGACAGGGCAGCTGGAAACACCATATATTTT. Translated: CASSPDRAAGNTIYF.

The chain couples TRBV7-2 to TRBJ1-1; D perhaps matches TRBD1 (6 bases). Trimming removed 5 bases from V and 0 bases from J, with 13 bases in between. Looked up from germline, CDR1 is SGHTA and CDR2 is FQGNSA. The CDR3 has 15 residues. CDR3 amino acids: CASSGQPLMNTEAFF. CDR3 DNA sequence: TGTGCCAGCAGCGGACAGCCACTTATGAACACTGAAGCTTTCTTT.

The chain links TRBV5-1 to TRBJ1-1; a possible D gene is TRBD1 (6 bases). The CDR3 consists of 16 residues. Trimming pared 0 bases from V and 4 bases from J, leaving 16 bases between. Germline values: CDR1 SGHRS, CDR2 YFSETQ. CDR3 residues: CASSLAGQPWGTEAFF. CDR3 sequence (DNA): TGCGCCAGCAGCTTGGCAGGACAGCCCTGGGGCACTGAAGCTTTCTTT.

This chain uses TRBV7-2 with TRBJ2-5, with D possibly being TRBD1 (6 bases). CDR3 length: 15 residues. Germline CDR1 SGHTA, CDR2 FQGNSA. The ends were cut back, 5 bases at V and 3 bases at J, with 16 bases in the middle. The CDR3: CASSLLDRLKETQYF. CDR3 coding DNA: TGTGCCAGCAGCCTATTGGACAGACTAAAAGAGACCCAGTACTTC.

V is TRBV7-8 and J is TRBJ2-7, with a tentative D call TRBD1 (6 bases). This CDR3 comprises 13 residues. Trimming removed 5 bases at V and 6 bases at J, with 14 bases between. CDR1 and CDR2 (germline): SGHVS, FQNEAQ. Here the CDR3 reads CASSPGTNGEQYF. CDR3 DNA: TGTGCCAGCAGCCCAGGGACAAACGGCGAGCAGTACTTC.

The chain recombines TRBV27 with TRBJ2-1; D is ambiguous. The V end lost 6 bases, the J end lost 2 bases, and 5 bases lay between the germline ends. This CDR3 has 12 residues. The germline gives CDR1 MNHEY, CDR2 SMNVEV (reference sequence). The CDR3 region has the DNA TGTGCCAGCAGGCGCGCCTACAATGAGCAGTTCTTC. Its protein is CASRRAYNEQFF.

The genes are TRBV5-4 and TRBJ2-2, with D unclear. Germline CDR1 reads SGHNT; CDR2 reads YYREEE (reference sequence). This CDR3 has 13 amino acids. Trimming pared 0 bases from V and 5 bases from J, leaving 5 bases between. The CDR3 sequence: CASSLAGTGELFF. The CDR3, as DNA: TGTGCCAGCAGCTTGGCCGGGACCGGGGAGCTGTTTTTT.

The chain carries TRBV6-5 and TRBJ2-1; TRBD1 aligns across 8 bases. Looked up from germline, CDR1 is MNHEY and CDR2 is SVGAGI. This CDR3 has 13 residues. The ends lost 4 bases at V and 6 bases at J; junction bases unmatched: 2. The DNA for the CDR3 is TGTGCCAGCAGTTCGGACAGGGCCAATGAGCAGTTCTTC. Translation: CASSSDRANEQFF.

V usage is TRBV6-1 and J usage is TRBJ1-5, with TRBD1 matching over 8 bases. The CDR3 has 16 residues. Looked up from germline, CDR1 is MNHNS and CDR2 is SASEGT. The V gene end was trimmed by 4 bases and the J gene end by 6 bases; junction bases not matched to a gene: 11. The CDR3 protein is CASSARTQGGSQPQHF. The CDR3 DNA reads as TGTGCCAGCAGTGCCAGAACACAGGGGGGTAGTCAGCCCCAGCATTTT.

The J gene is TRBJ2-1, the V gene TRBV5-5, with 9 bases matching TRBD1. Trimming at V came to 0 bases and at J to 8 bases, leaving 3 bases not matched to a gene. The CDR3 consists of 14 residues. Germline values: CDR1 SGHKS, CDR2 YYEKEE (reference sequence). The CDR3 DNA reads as TGTGCCAGCAGCTTGGTACAGGGGGCCTATGAGCAGTTCTTC. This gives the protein CASSLVQGAYEQFF.

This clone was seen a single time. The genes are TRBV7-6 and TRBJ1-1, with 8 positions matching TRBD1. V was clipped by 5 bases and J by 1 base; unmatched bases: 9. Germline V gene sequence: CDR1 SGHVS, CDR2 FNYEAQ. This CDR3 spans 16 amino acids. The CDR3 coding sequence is TGTGCCAGCAGCCCCAGAAGGACAGGGACGAACACTGAAGCTTTCTTT. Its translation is CASSPRRTGTNTEAFF.

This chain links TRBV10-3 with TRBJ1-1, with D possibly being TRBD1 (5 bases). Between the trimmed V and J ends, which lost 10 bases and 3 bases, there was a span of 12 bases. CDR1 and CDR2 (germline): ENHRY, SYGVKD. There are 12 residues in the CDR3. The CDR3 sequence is CARQWEDTEAFF. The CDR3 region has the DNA TGTGCCAGACAGTGGGAGGACACTGAAGCTTTCTTT.

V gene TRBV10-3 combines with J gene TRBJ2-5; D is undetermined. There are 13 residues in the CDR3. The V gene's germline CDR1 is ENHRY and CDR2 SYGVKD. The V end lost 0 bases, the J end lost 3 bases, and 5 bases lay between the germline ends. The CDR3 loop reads CAISESQKETQYF. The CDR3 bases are TGTGCCATCAGTGAGTCACAGAAAGAGACCCAGTACTTC.

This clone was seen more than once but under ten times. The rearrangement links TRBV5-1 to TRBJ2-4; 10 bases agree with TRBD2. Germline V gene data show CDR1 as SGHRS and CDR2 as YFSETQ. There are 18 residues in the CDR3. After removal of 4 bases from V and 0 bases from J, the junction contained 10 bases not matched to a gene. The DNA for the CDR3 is TGCGCCAGCAGCCCCGGACTAGCGGAACTAGTAGCCAAAAACATTCAGTACTTC. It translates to CASSPGLAELVAKNIQYF.